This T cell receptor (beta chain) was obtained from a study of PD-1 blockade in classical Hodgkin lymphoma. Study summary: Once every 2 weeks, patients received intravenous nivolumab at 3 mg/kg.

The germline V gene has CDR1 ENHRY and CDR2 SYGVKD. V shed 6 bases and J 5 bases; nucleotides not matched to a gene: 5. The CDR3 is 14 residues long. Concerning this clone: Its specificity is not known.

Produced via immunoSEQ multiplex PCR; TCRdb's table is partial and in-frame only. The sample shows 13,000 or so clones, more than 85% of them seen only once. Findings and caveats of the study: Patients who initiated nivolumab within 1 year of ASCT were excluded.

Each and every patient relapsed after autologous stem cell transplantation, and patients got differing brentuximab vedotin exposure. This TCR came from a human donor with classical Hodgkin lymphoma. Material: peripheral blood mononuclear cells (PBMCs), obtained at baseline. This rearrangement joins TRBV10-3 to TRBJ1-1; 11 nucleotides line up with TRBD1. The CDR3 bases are TGTGCCATCAGCGGGACAGGGGGATCGACTGAAGCTTTCTTT. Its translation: CAISGTGGSTEAFF.